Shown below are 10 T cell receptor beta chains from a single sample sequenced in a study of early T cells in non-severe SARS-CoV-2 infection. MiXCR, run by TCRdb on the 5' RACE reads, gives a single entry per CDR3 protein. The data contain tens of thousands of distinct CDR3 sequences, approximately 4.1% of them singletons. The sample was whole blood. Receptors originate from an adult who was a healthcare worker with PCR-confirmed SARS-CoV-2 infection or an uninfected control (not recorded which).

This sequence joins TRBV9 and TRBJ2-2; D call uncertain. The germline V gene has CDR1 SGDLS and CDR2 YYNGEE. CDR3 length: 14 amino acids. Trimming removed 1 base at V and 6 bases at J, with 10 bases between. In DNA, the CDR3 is TGTGCCAGCAGCGTAAACCCGAGCCCCGGGGAGCTGTTTTTT. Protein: CASSVNPSPGELFF.

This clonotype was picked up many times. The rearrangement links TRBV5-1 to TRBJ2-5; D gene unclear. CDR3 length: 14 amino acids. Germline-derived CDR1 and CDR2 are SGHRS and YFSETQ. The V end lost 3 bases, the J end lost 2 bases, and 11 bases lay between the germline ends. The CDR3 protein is CASSSPPRQETQYF. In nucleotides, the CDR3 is TGCGCCAGCAGCTCGCCTCCCCGGCAAGAGACCCAGTACTTC.

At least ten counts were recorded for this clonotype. The CDR3 loop reads CASSYVGLGAFEQYF. Written as DNA, the CDR3 is TGTGCCAGCAGTTACGTCGGGCTAGGGGCCTTCGAGCAGTACTTC. V and J are TRBV6-2 or TRBV6-3 and TRBJ2-7; the D gene is possibly TRBD1 (5 bases). V lost 2 bases to trimming and J lost 6 bases, with 17 bases between them. This CDR3 contains 15 residues. Germline lookup yields CDR1 MNHEY and CDR2 SVGEGT.

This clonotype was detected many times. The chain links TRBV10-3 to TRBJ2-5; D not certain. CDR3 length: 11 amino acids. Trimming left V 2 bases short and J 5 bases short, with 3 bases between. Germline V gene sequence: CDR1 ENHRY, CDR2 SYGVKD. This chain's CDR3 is CAISERETQYF. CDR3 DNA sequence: TGTGCCATCAGTGAGCGTGAGACCCAGTACTTC.

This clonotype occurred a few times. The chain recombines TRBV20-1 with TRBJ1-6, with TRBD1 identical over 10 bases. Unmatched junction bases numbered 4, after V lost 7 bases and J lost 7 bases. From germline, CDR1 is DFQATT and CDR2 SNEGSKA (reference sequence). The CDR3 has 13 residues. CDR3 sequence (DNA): TGCAGTGTCCCGGGACAGGGGAATTCACCCCTCCACTTT. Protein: CSVPGQGNSPLHF.

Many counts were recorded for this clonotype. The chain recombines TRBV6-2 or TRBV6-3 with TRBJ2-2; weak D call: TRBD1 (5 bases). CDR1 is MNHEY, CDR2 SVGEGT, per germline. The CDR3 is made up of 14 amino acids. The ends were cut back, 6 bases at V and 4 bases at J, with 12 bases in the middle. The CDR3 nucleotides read TGTGCCAGCAGCAGACAGTTTCTCACCGGGGAGCTGTTTTTT. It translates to CASSRQFLTGELFF.

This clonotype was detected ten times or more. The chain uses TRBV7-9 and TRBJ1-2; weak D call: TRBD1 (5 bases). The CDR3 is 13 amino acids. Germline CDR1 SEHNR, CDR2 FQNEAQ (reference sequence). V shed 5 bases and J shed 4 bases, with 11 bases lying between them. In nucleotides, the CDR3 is TGTGCCAGCAGCGCCAAAGACAGCTATGGCTACACCTTC. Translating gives CASSAKDSYGYTF.

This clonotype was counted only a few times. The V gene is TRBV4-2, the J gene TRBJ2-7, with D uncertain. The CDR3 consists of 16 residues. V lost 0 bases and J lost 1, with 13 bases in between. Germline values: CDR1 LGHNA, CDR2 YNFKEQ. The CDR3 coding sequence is TGTGCCAGCAGCCAAGAATGGAGTACAACTTCCTACGAGCAGTACTTC. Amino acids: CASSQEWSTTSYEQYF.

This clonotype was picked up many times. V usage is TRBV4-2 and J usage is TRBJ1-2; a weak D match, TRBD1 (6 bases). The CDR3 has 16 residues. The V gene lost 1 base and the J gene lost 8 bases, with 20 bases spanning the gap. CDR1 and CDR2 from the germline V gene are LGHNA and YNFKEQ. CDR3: CASSQVGGTLMEGYTF. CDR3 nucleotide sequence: TGTGCCAGCAGCCAAGTAGGCGGGACACTGATGGAAGGCTACACCTTC.

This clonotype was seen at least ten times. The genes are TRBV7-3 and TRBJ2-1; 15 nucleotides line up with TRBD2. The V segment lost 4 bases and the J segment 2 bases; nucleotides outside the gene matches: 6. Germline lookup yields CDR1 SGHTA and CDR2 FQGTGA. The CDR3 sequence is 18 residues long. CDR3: CASSYGTSGRPPYNEQFF. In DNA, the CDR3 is TGTGCCAGCAGCTACGGGACTAGCGGGAGGCCCCCCTACAATGAGCAGTTCTTC.